The 9 T cell receptor beta chains listed next were all sequenced from one sample in a study of blood T cell repertoires in COVID-19. Data came from immunoSEQ multiplex PCR; TCRdb stores just in-frame clones and leaves some out. The sample yields 110,000 to 150,000 clones, around 90% seen once. Material: peripheral blood. These receptors came from a man between 65 and 85 years old with acute or convalescent COVID-19.

This rearrangement joins TRBV27 to TRBJ1-1; 7 bases are a match to TRBD1. The CDR3 loop spans 14 amino acids. The V segment lost 3 bases and the J segment 0 bases; nucleotides outside the gene matches: 1. CDR1 is MNHEY and CDR2 is SMNVEV in the germline V gene (reference sequence). The CDR3 sequence: CASSLGTVNTEAFF. CDR3 in DNA: TGTGCCAGCAGTTTGGGGACAGTGAACACTGAAGCTTTCTTT.

V gene TRBV6-5 combines with J gene TRBJ1-4; unclear D gene. The CDR3 is made up of 12 amino acids. The V end was cut by 4 bases, the J end by 10 bases, with 10 bases between. CDR1 is MNHEY, CDR2 SVGAGI, per germline. CDR3 coding DNA: TGTGCCAGCAGTTCCCCCCTTTCAAAACTGTTTTTT. Protein sequence: CASSSPLSKLFF.

This clone appeared a single time. The rearrangement links TRBV19 to TRBJ1-5; 7 bases fit TRBD1. This CDR3 contains 14 residues. After removal of 8 bases from V and 0 bases from J, the junction contained 4 bases not matched to a gene. The germline V gene has CDR1 LNHDA and CDR2 SQIVND (reference sequence). This CDR3 reads CASVGQYSNQPQHF. The CDR3 DNA is TGTGCCAGTGTGGGACAGTATAGCAATCAGCCCCAGCATTTT.

The CDR3 coding sequence is TGCGCCAGCAGGCCGGGACTAGCGGGTTACGAGCAGTACTTC. Its translation is CASRPGLAGYEQYF. The V call is TRBV5-1, the J call TRBJ2-7, with 12 bases identical to TRBD2. V dropped 5 bases and J dropped 4; count of bases not matched to a gene: 4. Looked up from germline, CDR1 is SGHRS and CDR2 is YFSETQ. The CDR3 is 14 amino acids.

V usage is TRBV7-2 and J usage is TRBJ1-2, with 10 positions matching TRBD1. The CDR3 has 18 amino acids. Germline V gene data show CDR1 as SGHTA and CDR2 as FQGNSA. Losses at the gene ends were 5 bases for V and 4 bases for J; bases not matched to a gene: 16. CDR3 sequence (DNA): TGTGCCAGCAGCCACAATCCGGGACAGGGGCCTTCCTTCTATGGCTACACCTTC. It specifies CASSHNPGQGPSFYGYTF.

V gene TRBV9 combines with J gene TRBJ1-1; D ambiguous. Trimming took off 1 base at V and 1 base at J, with 8 bases between the two ends. The CDR3 contains 14 residues. Germline CDR1 is SGDLS and CDR2 is YYNGEE. The CDR3 nucleotides read TGTGCCAGCAGCGTAACTCCCGAGAACACTGAAGCTTTCTTT. Amino acids: CASSVTPENTEAFF.

This chain connects TRBV6-6 to TRBJ2-3; TRBD2 matches at 8 bases. The germline gives CDR1 MNHNY, CDR2 SVGAGI (reference sequence). J was trimmed by 0 bases and V by 5 bases; bases with no gene match: 10. The CDR3 runs 17 residues. In DNA form, the CDR3 reads TGTGCCAGCAGTCCAAGGAGCGGGGGCCTTAGCACAGATACGCAGTATTTT. Protein: CASSPRSGGLSTDTQYF.

This clone was observed a handful of times. This chain connects TRBV12-3 or TRBV12-4 to TRBJ2-2; possibly TRBD1 for D (5 bases). This CDR3 has 12 residues. Trimming removed 9 bases from V and 3 bases from J, with 8 bases in between. The CDR3 here is CASEGDTGELFF. In nucleotides, the CDR3 is TGTGCCAGTGAAGGGGACACCGGGGAGCTGTTTTTT.

The chain employs TRBV5-1 and TRBJ2-1, with D perhaps TRBD2 (7 bases). CDR3 length: 15 residues. Germline values: CDR1 SGHRS, CDR2 YFSETQ. Trimming took off 3 bases at V and 2 bases at J, with 12 bases between the two ends. The CDR3 sequence is CASSYTGGTYNEQFF. CDR3 coding DNA: TGCGCCAGCAGCTATACGGGGGGCACCTACAATGAGCAGTTCTTC.